This TCR beta chain was captured by sequencing in a study of CD8+ T cells in alopecia areata (dated by TCRdb to 2016 to 2019). In terms of the full investigation: Treated patients were enrolled in an open-label pilot trial of oral tofacitinib at 5 to 10 mg twice daily for moderate-to-severe alopecia areata. Patients received tofacitinib for 6 to 18 months and were then followed off drug for 6 months to check for delayed response and recurrence. To study T cell clonal expansion in alopecia areata, the researchers applied high-throughput TCRbeta sequencing to both the C3H/HeJ mouse model and human patients. In humans, TCRbeta sequencing was performed on scalp tissue and on sorted CD4+ and CD8+ peripheral blood T cells from healthy controls and from patients with patchy or totalis/universalis alopecia areata. Patients on tofacitinib were biopsied at baseline and after 4 and 24 weeks of treatment, and several of the patients also had a later scalp biopsy. Clonality in the scalp was compared among normal scalp (n=4), patchy alopecia areata scalp (n=8), and alopecia totalis/universalis scalp (n=8). The RNA source kit depended on sample type: the PAXgene miRNA kit for fixed scalp, the miRNeasy kit for PBMCs, and the RNeasy kit for mouse skin. Amplification of TCRbeta CDR3 regions was done by immunoSEQ multiplex PCR using 35 Vbeta forward primers and 13 Jbeta reverse primers.

The receptor library was made with the immunoSEQ multiplex PCR assay. RNA was extracted from all samples and reverse transcribed into cDNA as template for TCR sequencing. First-strand cDNA was synthesized with SuperScript III using a 2:1 mix of oligo-dT and random hexamers. A synthetic immune receptor repertoire was used to assess amplification bias, and residual bias was removed computationally. In the authors' own workflow: Raw reads were preprocessed to remove errors, and CDR3 was defined by IMGT conventions from the conserved cysteine to phenylalanine. Clonality was computed by normalizing Shannon entropy by log2 of the number of productive unique TCRs and subtracting the result from 1. Whether scalp clones were CD4 or CD8 was inferred by matching scalp TCRbeta sequences against CD4 and CD8 repertoires sorted from blood. This immuneACCESS table, as held by TCRdb, lists in-frame sequences with V and J called but not all clones. Of the missing ones, under half trace to an unresolved V gene in checked studies; the others have no known cause. From that table come the V and J calls and clone size; the DNA was used to work out D and trimming. This sample lists 130,000 to 150,000 clones; 80% to 90% were detected once. Clones ranked in the top ten supply around 15% of the sample.

As to this clone: The antigen it binds to is not known. Base qualities are not recorded, but no much larger clone differs from it by a single base.

The time point label corresponds to: baseline before oral tofacitinib. Lesional scalp punch biopsies and peripheral blood were obtained from alopecia areata patients. PBMCs were isolated by density centrifugation and stained for CD3, CD4 and CD8, after which CD4+ and CD8+ T cells were sorted on a FACSAria. The investigation overall reported the following: Compared with normal scalp, lesional scalp had higher clonality and more expanded CD8+ clones, particularly in alopecia totalis/universalis, a pattern that suggests antigenic drive. Unlike mouse skin, which is dominated by gammadelta T cells, normal human skin has resident alphabeta T cells that are also sequenced, and this complicates analysis of the scalp TCR repertoire. Shared TCR sequences between patients were less evident than in mice, which may be partly attributable to HLA diversity in the patient population.

The CDR3 goes from the cysteine to the phenylalanine over 15 residues. Here the CDR3 DNA is all that survives: 45 bases in frame from base 1. The junction carries 10 bases between V and J, which are trimmed by 0 bases and 4 bases respectively. The germline V gene yields MGHRA for CDR1 and YSYEKL for CDR2. This receptor was obtained from a human donor with alopecia areata. Recombination linked TRBV4-1 to TRBJ1-5; no D segment can be confidently identified. The sequencing here drew on CD8+ T cells sorted from blood, taken at week 0. CDR3 reads: CASSQEITDNQPQHF. The nucleotides are TGCGCCAGCAGCCAAGAAATCACGGATAATCAGCCCCAGCATTTT.